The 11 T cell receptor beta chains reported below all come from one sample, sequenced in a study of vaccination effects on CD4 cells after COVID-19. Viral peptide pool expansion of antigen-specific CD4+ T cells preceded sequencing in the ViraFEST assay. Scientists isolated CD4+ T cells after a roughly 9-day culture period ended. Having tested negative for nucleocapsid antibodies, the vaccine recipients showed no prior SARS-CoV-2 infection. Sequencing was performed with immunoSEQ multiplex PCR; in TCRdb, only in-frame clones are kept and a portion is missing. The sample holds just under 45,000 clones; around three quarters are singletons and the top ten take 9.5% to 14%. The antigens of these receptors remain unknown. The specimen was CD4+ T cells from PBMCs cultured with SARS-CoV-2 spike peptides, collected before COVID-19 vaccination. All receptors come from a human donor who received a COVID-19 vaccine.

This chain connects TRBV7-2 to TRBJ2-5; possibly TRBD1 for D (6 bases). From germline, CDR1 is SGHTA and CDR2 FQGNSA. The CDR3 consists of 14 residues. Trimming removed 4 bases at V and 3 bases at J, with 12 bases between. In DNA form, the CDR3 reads TGTGCCAGCAGCTCCCAGGGGACAAAAGAGACCCAGTACTTC. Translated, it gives CASSSQGTKETQYF. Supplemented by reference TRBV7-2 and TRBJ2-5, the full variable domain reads GAGVSQSPSNKVTEKGKDVELRCDPISGHTALYWYRQSLGQGLEFLIYFQGNSAPDKSGLPSDRFSAERTGGSVSTLTIQRTQQEDSAVYLCASSSQGTKETQYFGPGTRLLVL.

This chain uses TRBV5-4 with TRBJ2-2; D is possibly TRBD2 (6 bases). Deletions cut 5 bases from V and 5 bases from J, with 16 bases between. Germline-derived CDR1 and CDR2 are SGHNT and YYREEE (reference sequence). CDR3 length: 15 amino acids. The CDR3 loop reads CASRHGGGKTGELFF. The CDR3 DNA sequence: TGTGCCAGCAGACATGGTGGGGGGAAAACCGGGGAGCTGTTTTTT.

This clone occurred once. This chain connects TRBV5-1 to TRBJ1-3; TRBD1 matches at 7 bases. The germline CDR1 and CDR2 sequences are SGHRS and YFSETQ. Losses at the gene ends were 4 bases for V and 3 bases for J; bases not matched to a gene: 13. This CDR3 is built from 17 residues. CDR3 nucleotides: TGCGCCAGCAGCCTCCAGGGGGGGGCGGATTTTGGAAACACCATATATTTT. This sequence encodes CASSLQGGADFGNTIYF. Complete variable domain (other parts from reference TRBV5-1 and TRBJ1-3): KAGVTQTPRYLIKTRGQQVTLSCSPISGHRSVSWYQQTPGQGLQFLFEYFSETQRNKGNFPGRFSGRQFSNSRSEMNVSTLELGDSALYLCASSLQGGADFGNTIYFGEGSWLTVV.

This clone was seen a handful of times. The CDR3 DNA follows: TGTGCCACCAGCAGAACCGGACAGGCCTACGAGCAGTACGTC. Protein sequence: CATSRTGQAYEQYV. The chain carries TRBV15 and TRBJ2-7; 7 bases map to TRBD1. V dropped 2 bases and J dropped 2; count of bases not matched to a gene: 3. From germline, CDR1 is LNHNV and CDR2 YYDKDF (reference sequence). The CDR3 runs 14 residues.

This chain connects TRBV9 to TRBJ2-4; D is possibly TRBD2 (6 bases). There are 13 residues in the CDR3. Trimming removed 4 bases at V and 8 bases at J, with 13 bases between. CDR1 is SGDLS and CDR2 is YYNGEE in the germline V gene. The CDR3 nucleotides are TGTGCCAGCAGCAACGGACCGGGAGACATTCAGTACTTC. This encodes CASSNGPGDIQYF. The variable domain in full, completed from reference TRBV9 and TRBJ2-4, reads DSGVTQTPKHLITATGQRVTLRCSPRSGDLSVYWYQQSLDQGLQFLIQYYNGEERAKGNILERFSAQQFPDLHSELNLSSLELGDSALYFCASSNGPGDIQYFGAGTRLSVL.

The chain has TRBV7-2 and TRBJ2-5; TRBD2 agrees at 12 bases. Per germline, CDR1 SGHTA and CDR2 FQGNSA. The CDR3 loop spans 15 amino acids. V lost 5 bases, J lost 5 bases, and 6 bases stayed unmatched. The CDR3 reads CASSPRLAGEETQYF. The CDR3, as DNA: TGTGCCAGCAGCCCCCGACTAGCGGGGGAGGAGACCCAGTACTTC.

The CDR3 region has the DNA TGTGCCAGCAGCTTAGCGGCCGGTGGTGAGACCCAGTACTTC. It yields the protein CASSLAAGGETQYF. V gene TRBV7-8 combines with J gene TRBJ2-5, with D unclear. Trimming cost V 0 bases and J 5 bases, with 10 bases left between them. This CDR3 has 14 amino acids. CDR1 is SGHVS and CDR2 is FQNEAQ in the germline V gene.

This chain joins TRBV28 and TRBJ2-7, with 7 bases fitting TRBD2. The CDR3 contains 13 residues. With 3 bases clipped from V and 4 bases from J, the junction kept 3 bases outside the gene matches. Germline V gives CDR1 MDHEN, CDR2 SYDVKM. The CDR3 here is CASSLGGGYEQYV. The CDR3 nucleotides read TGTGCCAGCAGTTTGGGGGGGGGTTACGAGCAGTACGTC.

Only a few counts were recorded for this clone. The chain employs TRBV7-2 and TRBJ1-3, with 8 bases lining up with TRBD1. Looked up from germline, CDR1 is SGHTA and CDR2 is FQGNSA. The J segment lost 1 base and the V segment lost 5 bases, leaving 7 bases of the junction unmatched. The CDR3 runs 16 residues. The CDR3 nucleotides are TGTGCCAGCAGCCCATACAGGGGGGCTTCTGGAAACACCATATATTTT. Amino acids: CASSPYRGASGNTIYF. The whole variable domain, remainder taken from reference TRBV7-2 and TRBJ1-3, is GAGVSQSPSNKVTEKGKDVELRCDPISGHTALYWYRQSLGQGLEFLIYFQGNSAPDKSGLPSDRFSAERTGGSVSTLTIQRTQQEDSAVYLCASSPYRGASGNTIYFGEGSWLTVV.

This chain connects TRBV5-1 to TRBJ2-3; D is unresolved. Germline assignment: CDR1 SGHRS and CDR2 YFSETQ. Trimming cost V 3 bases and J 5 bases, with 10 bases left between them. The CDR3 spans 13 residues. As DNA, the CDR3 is TGCGCCAGCAGCTCCGCACTTGGAGATACGCAGTATTTT. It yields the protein CASSSALGDTQYF.

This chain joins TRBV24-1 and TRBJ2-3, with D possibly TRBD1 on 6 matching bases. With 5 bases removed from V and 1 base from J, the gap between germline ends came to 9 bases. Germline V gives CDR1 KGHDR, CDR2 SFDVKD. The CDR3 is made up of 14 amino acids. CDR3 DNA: TGTGCCACCAGTGTCGAGGGGGGCACAGATACGCAGTATTTT. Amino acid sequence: CATSVEGGTDTQYF.